This T cell receptor (beta chain) was retrieved from a study of T-cell memory formation after mild COVID-19. TCRdb re-analysed the 5' RACE reads in MiXCR, keeping a single row per CDR3 protein. This sample yields roughly 400,000 distinct CDR3 sequences, of which roughly 24% are seen a single time; 7% to 9.5% belongs to the top ten. In this sample, this clonotype turned up once. CDR1 is SNHLY and CDR2 is FYNNEI in the germline V gene. With 9 bases removed from V and 0 bases from J, the gap between germline ends came to 14 bases. The CDR3 contains 14 residues. Sequencing was performed on PBMCs or a T cell subset sorted from them (not recorded which). This chain connects TRBV2 to TRBJ1-1; perhaps TRBD1 as D (5 bases). This clonotype originated in an adult woman who had mild COVID-19 (a few samples of this study predate the infection). Cell type and time point are not known. This CDR3 is CASGTKGMNTEAFF. As DNA, the CDR3 is TGTGCCAGTGGGACCAAGGGAATGAACACTGAAGCTTTCTTT.